Presented here are 3 T cell receptor beta chains from one specimen sequenced in a study of graft-versus-host responses after intestinal transplantation (dated by TCRdb to about 2021). Libraries were prepared through the immunoSEQ multiplex PCR assay. Here the immuneACCESS table is served through TCRdb, limited to in-frame sequences with V and J called. Missing clones are a known gap in these copies; in checked studies unresolved V genes cover under half, and the rest lacks a known reason. This sample gives 100,000 to 110,000 clones in total; more than 75% of them show up just once. The ten largest clones add up to roughly 0.97% of the sample. For these TCRs, the target antigens are not known. What the time point label conveys for this sample: cells obtained before transplantation from donor or recipient. The material sequenced was unstimulated CD4+ T cells sorted from spleen or lymph node cells, taken before transplant. The source is a human donor who was the organ donor for an intestinal transplant.

The genes are TRBV30 and TRBJ1-5; 7 positions match TRBD1. The CDR3 consists of 15 residues. Unmatched junction bases numbered 10, after V lost 2 bases and J lost 6 bases. Germline assignment: CDR1 GTSNPN and CDR2 SVGIG (reference sequence). The CDR3 region is CAWSKTTGAGQPQHF. DNA for the CDR3: TGTGCCTGGAGTAAAACTACAGGGGCGGGTCAGCCCCAGCATTTT. The variable domain in full, completed from reference TRBV30 and TRBJ1-5, reads SQTIHQWPATLVQPVGSPLSLECTVEGTSNPNLYWYRQAAGRGLQLLFYSVGIGQISSEVPQNLSASRPQDRQFILSSKKLLLSDSGFYLCAWSKTTGAGQPQHFGDGTRLSIL.

The chain joins TRBV7-2 to TRBJ2-7, with a possible D match to TRBD1 (6 bases). V shed 1 base and J shed 6 bases, with 10 bases lying between them. Germline V gene data show CDR1 as SGHTA and CDR2 as FQGNSA. This CDR3 is 13 amino acids long. The CDR3 reads CASSLGQVGEQYF. As DNA, the CDR3 is TGTGCCAGCAGCTTAGGACAGGTCGGCGAGCAGTACTTC.

This chain uses TRBV5-1 with TRBJ1-1, with D possibly matching TRBD1 (6 bases). The CDR3 has 15 amino acids. The germline gives CDR1 SGHRS, CDR2 YFSETQ. V lost 3 bases and J 5 bases, leaving 17 bases between the germline ends. The CDR3: CASSSNGGPWTEAFF. The CDR3 coding sequence is TGCGCCAGCAGCTCAAATGGGGGGCCGTGGACTGAAGCTTTCTTT.